This T cell receptor beta chain comes out of a study of T cells expressing NK-cell markers. Looking at the study overall: Seven of eight sequenced donors tested HCMV-seropositive; one tested seronegative.

The study, taken as a whole, reports: The CD3+CD56-NKG2C+ fraction of a handful of donors was likewise dominated by these clonotypes. Certain NKG2C+ T cell clones were expanded, and their HCMV specificity remained unclear. In about six donors, dominant CD3+CD56+NKG2C+ clones formed about 1.0-7.5% of CD8+ cells.

Worth noting for this clonotype: Its specificity is unknown.

TCRdb re-called the 5' RACE reads, yielding one record per CDR3 amino acid sequence without DNA. This sample contains 250,000 or so distinct CDR3 sequences. This CDR3 spans 15 amino acids. Per the germline V gene, CDR1 is KGHSH and CDR2 is LQKENI. The sequenced material came from blood T cells: a sorted CD56 or NKG2C T cell subset, CD4+ or CD8+ T cells, or bulk PBMC T cells (not recorded which). The rearrangement joins TRBV18 to TRBJ2-1. This clonotype was sampled from a woman between 18 and 75 years old in good health. The chain's CDR3 is CASSPPVGRRNEQFF. The full variable domain, completed using reference TRBV18 and TRBJ2-1, is NAGVMQNPRHLVRRRGQEARLRCSPMKGHSHVYWYRQLPEEGLKFMVYLQKENIIDESGMPKERFSAEFPKEGPSILRIQQVVRGDSAAYFCASSPPVGRRNEQFFGPGTRLTVL.